The rows below give T cell receptor beta chains drawn from one sample of a study of human versus mouse CDR3 diversity and MHC coevolution. TCRdb's copy holds only in-frame clones and misses some; the assay was immunoSEQ multiplex PCR. The table shows roughly 80,000 clones, with about nine tenths occurring only once. Input material: naive CD4+ T cells from blood. The origin of the receptors is a person aged 25 to 69 in good health. The conserved cysteine and the conserved F or W are not part of the CDR3 here.

CDR3 protein: ASSRTQTGRDSPLH
V gene: TRBV5-4
J gene: TRBJ1-6

CDR3 protein: ASRRTSGSSDTQY
V gene: TRBV27
J gene: TRBJ2-3

CDR3 protein: ASSQDSRGQPQH
V gene: TRBV4-2
J gene: TRBJ1-5

CDR3 protein: ASSFPGAGRGSPLH
V gene: TRBV28
J gene: TRBJ1-6

CDR3 protein: ASSGRGGFGLGQY
V gene: TRBV2
J gene: TRBJ2-7

CDR3 protein: ASSAGQGRDEQY
V gene: TRBV18
J gene: TRBJ2-7

CDR3 protein: AISGRDTEAF
V gene: TRBV10-3
J gene: TRBJ1-1

CDR3 protein: ASRLAGGLTDTQY
V gene: TRBV2
J gene: TRBJ2-3

CDR3 protein: ASSALPTRVTGELF
V gene: TRBV7-2
J gene: TRBJ2-2

CDR3 protein: AWSVGTTI
V gene: TRBV30
J gene: TRBJ1-1

CDR3 protein: ASSLVGGEETQY
V gene: TRBV5-4
J gene: TRBJ2-5

CDR3 protein: ASSVRGTEAF
V gene: TRBV6-6
J gene: TRBJ1-1

CDR3 protein: ASRNGPSGTYEQY
V gene: TRBV6-5
J gene: TRBJ2-7

CDR3 protein: ASSRRDRGARQEQF
V gene: TRBV2
J gene: TRBJ2-1

CDR3 protein: ASSLSSRRLGGSPLH
V gene: TRBV5-6
J gene: TRBJ1-6

CDR3 protein: ASSLGTGNSNQPQH
V gene: TRBV5-1
J gene: TRBJ1-5

CDR3 protein: AISEPRGGDTQY
V gene: TRBV10-3
J gene: TRBJ2-3

CDR3 protein: ASSQDPRTAGATYEQY
V gene: TRBV4-2
J gene: TRBJ2-7

CDR3 protein: AWSVTRLTDTQY
V gene: TRBV30
J gene: TRBJ2-3

CDR3 protein: ASSLDPGPKY
V gene: TRBV5-1
J gene: TRBJ2-7

CDR3 protein: ASSLDGRSTDTQY
V gene: TRBV5-1
J gene: TRBJ2-3

CDR3 protein: ASSRRGSSVGGYT
V gene: TRBV7-9
J gene: TRBJ1-2

CDR3 protein: ASSQRIRDRGTDTQY
V gene: TRBV7-9
J gene: TRBJ2-3

CDR3 protein: ASSLGQGDTGELF
V gene: TRBV5-1
J gene: TRBJ2-2

CDR3 protein: ASSADRDTEAF
V gene: TRBV19
J gene: TRBJ1-1

CDR3 protein: ATRLTAYEQY
V gene: TRBV28
J gene: TRBJ2-7

CDR3 protein: ASSVATGVNYNEQF
V gene: TRBV5-5
J gene: TRBJ2-1

CDR3 protein: ASSYTSQTGVEQF
V gene: TRBV6-5
J gene: TRBJ2-1

CDR3 protein: ASSLNSGQETQY
V gene: TRBV7-7
J gene: TRBJ2-5

CDR3 protein: ASSSIGQGGYEQY
V gene: TRBV28
J gene: TRBJ2-7

CDR3 protein: ASSEASGSGETQY
V gene: TRBV2
J gene: TRBJ2-5

CDR3 protein: ASSAPSGSVYGYT
V gene: TRBV7-9
J gene: TRBJ1-2

CDR3 protein: ASSLTGHPNTEAF
V gene: TRBV7-3
J gene: TRBJ1-1

CDR3 protein: ASSIMSGGSYEQY
V gene: TRBV19
J gene: TRBJ2-7

CDR3 protein: ASSERQARLNSPLH
V gene: TRBV2
J gene: TRBJ1-6

CDR3 protein: ASKGGSSSYEQY
V gene: TRBV27
J gene: TRBJ2-7

CDR3 protein: ASSKSARSSGANVLT
V gene: TRBV2
J gene: TRBJ2-6

CDR3 protein: ASSRLAGETQY
V gene: TRBV6-6
J gene: TRBJ2-5

CDR3 protein: ASSIDPGEQY
V gene: TRBV19
J gene: TRBJ2-7

CDR3 protein: ASRGTGNSGANVLT
V gene: TRBV2
J gene: TRBJ2-6

CDR3 protein: ASSRGTSDYEQY
V gene: TRBV11-2
J gene: TRBJ2-7

CDR3 protein: ASSPQQGAGNQPQH
V gene: TRBV18
J gene: TRBJ1-5

CDR3 protein: SVGGTGGGTDTQY
V gene: TRBV29-1
J gene: TRBJ2-3

CDR3 protein: ASSERPGLAGTTYEQY
V gene: TRBV2
J gene: TRBJ2-7

CDR3 protein: ASSPMTRSTDTQY
V gene: TRBV10-1
J gene: TRBJ2-3

CDR3 protein: AWSQYEQY
V gene: TRBV30
J gene: TRBJ2-7

CDR3 protein: ASSRGTGGSYEQY
V gene: TRBV6-5
J gene: TRBJ2-7

CDR3 protein: ASRASGAAGEQF
V gene: TRBV5-1
J gene: TRBJ2-1

CDR3 protein: ASSQVQRDTDTQY
V gene: TRBV4-1
J gene: TRBJ2-3

CDR3 protein: ASSEAWQLNTEAF
V gene: TRBV6-1
J gene: TRBJ1-1

CDR3 protein: ASRLLAGGTYEQY
V gene: TRBV2
J gene: TRBJ2-7

CDR3 protein: ASRAAGGRNEQF
V gene: TRBV6-6
J gene: TRBJ2-1